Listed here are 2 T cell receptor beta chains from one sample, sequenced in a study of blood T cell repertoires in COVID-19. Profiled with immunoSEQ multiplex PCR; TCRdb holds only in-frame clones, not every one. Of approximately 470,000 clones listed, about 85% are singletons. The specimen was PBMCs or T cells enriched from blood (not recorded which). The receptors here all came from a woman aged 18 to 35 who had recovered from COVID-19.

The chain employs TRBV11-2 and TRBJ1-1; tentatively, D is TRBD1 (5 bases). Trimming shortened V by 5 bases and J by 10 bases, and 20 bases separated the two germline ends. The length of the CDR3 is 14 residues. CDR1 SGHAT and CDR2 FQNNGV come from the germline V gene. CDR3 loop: CASSPYTDSEIAFF. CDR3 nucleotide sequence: TGTGCCAGCAGCCCCTACACCGACAGTGAAATAGCTTTCTTT.

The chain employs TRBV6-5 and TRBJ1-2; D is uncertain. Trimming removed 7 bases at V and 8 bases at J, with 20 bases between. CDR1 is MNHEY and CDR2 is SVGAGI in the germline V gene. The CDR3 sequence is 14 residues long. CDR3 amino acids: CASTDGVPPRGYTF. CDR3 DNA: TGTGCCAGCACCGACGGTGTGCCCCCTAGGGGCTACACCTTC.